Listed below are T cell receptor beta chains from one sample, sequenced in a study of tissue T cells after allogeneic stem cell transplantation. Sequencing was performed with immunoSEQ multiplex PCR; in TCRdb, only in-frame clones are kept and a portion is missing. The table records 6,000 or so clones, roughly 60% of them present only once. The sequences come from tissue from the jejunum, collected at autopsy. The receptors here all came from a male donor aged 60 or older with lung cancer. The CDR3 runs from the conserved cysteine through the conserved F or W. The D gene is left open where the match is weak. Part of the rows lack a size; the others show once, few, many or a class for expanded clones.

clone_size | j_call | v_call | d_call | cdr3_nt | cdr3_aa
once | TRBJ1-2 | TRBV19 | . | TGTGCCAGTAGTATTAATCTCCGGCAGAACTATGGCTACACCTTC | CASSINLRQNYGYTF
. | TRBJ2-7 | TRBV7-2 | TRBD2 | TGTGCCAGCAGCCCTCTCGCGGGAGTGCCCTACGAGCAGTACTTC | CASSPLAGVPYEQYF
few | TRBJ2-3 | TRBV19 | TRBD2 | TGTGCCAGTAGTCAGGAGCGGGGCGATACGCAGTATTTT | CASSQERGDTQYF
once | TRBJ2-5 | TRBV5-4 | . | TGTGCCAGCAGCTTGGAAATTGGGGAAGAGACCCAGTACTTC | CASSLEIGEETQYF
. | TRBJ2-5 | TRBV2 | TRBD2 | TGTGCCAGCAGTGAGTTTATCGGGGGGAAAGAGACCCAGTACTTC | CASSEFIGGKETQYF
medium-sized | TRBJ1-6 | TRBV27 | . | TGTGCCAGCAGGGTGGGGGGGGTACCCTCACCCCTCCACTTT | CASRVGGVPSPLHF
few | TRBJ2-7 | TRBV6-5 | TRBD2 | TGTGCCAGCAGTTACTCGAGGCGGGAGGGCAGCGAGCAGTACTTC | CASSYSRREGSEQYF
. | TRBJ2-5 | TRBV11-2 | . | TGTGCCAGCAGCTTAGGACCCCTACCACAAGAGACCCAGTACTTC | CASSLGPLPQETQYF
few | TRBJ2-7 | TRBV4-3 | TRBD1 | TGCGCCAGCAGCCAAGACGCCGGGACAGGGGACGAGCAGTACTTC | CASSQDAGTGDEQYF
. | TRBJ2-7 | TRBV24-1 | TRBD2 | TGTGCCACCAGTGATTCGGGACTAGCTAATTACGAGCAGTACTTC | CATSDSGLANYEQYF
. | TRBJ2-2 | TRBV7-2 | . | TGTGCCAGCAACTTCCGTGGGCCCCGGGGCGGGGAGCTGTTTTTT | CASNFRGPRGGELFF
few | TRBJ2-3 | TRBV9 | . | TGTGCCAGCAGCGGGGACATAACGGATACGCAGTATTTT | CASSGDITDTQYF
. | TRBJ1-6 | TRBV30 | . | TGTGCCTGGAGTCACCATGAACCAGGGCATAATTCACCCCTCCACTTT | CAWSHHEPGHNSPLHF
. | TRBJ2-4 | TRBV6-5 | . | TGTGCCAGCGGTACCTCGGCCAAAAACATTCAGTACTTC | CASGTSAKNIQYF
. | TRBJ2-3 | TRBV18 | TRBD2 | TGTGCCAGCTCACTACTAGCGGGCAACACAGATACGCAGTATTTT | CASSLLAGNTDTQYF
. | TRBJ1-4 | TRBV6-5 | TRBD1 | TGTGCCAGCAGTTATGTAGGGGGCGTAGAAAAACTGTTTTTT | CASSYVGGVEKLFF